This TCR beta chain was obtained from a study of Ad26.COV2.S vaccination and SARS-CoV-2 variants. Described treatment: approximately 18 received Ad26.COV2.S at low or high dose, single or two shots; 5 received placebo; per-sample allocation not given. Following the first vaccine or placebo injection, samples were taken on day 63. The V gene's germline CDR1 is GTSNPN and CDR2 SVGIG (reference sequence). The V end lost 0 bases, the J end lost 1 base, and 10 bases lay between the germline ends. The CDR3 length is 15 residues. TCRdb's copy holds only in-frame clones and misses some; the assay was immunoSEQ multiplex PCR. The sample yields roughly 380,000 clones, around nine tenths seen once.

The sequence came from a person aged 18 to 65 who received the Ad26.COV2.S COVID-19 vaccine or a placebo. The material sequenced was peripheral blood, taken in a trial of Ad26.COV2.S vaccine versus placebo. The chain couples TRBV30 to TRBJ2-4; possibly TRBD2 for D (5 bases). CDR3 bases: TGTGCCTGGAGTGTATGGCGCGGGGCCAAAAACATTCAGTACTTC. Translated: CAWSVWRGAKNIQYF.